Described below is a single TCR beta chain sequence and its context. Germline assignment: CDR1 MDHEN and CDR2 SYDVKM. This CDR3 has 17 residues. V lost 5 bases to trimming and J lost 6 bases; unmatched junction nucleotides: 14. These data originate in a study of shared T cell receptors in the human thymus. Sequenced by immunoSEQ multiplex PCR; TCRdb stores in-frame clones only, minus some. The sample consists of a few hundred thousand clones, around 93% of them appearing once. This clonotype was sampled from a human donor. The source material was thymocytes. The V call is TRBV28, the J call TRBJ2-3; 10 bases are a match to TRBD2. As DNA, the CDR3 is TGTGCCAGCAGTACTTACCGGGGACTAGCGCTCCCGGATACGCAGTATTTT. Translating it yields CASSTYRGLALPDTQYF.